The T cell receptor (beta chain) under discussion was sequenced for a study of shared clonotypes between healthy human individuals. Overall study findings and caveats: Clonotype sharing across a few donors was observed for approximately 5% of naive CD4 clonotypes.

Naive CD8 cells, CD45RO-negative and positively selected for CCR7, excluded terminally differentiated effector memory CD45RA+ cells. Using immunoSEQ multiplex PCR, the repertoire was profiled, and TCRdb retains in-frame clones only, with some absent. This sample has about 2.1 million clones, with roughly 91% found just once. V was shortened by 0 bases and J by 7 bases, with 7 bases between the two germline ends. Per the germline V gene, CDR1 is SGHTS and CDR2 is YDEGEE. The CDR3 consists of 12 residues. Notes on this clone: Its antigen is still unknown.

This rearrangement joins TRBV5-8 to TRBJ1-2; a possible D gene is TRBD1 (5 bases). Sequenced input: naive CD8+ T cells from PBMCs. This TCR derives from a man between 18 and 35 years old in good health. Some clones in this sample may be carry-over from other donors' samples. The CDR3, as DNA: TGTGCCAGCAGCTTGGTGGGGGTTGGCTACACCTTC. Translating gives CASSLVGVGYTF.